Following are 5 T cell receptor beta chains from one sample sequenced in a study of shared clonotypes between healthy human individuals. Libraries were prepared by immunoSEQ multiplex PCR; TCRdb keeps only in-frame clonotypes and omits some of them. The table shows about 1.5 million clones, with about 98% occurring only once. Input material: naive CD4+ T cells sorted from blood. The subset: CD45RA+ positively selected. The source of these receptors is a man younger than 45 in good health.

The chain uses TRBV18 and TRBJ2-7; D gene ambiguous. The V and J ends lost 5 bases and 9 bases respectively, with 14 bases between them. Germline values: CDR1 KGHSH, CDR2 LQKENI. This CDR3 region has 12 residues. CDR3 region: CASSTKEGWQYF. CDR3 nucleotides: TGTGCCAGCTCAACAAAAGAAGGGTGGCAGTACTTC.

This rearrangement joins TRBV27 to TRBJ2-3, with a weak D call TRBD2 (5 bases). The CDR3 has 16 residues. CDR1 and CDR2 (germline): MNHEY, SMNVEV (reference sequence). Trimming pared 3 bases from V and 0 bases from J, leaving 13 bases between. The CDR3 loop is CASSFYGVSSTDTQYF. In nucleotides, the CDR3 is TGTGCCAGCAGTTTCTACGGGGTTTCTAGCACAGATACGCAGTATTTT.

The J gene is TRBJ1-5, the V gene TRBV6-1; TRBD1 is a possible D gene (5 bases). Germline CDR1 is MNHNS and CDR2 is SASEGT. This CDR3 region has 15 residues. V was clipped by 7 bases and J by 7 bases, with 20 bases between them. Here the CDR3 reads CASTTEGAPSQPQHF. CDR3 nucleotides: TGTGCCAGCACCACAGAAGGGGCCCCATCCCAGCCCCAGCATTTT.

The genes are TRBV28 and TRBJ2-5, with 7 bases identical to TRBD2. The CDR3 runs 14 residues. From germline, CDR1 is MDHEN and CDR2 SYDVKM. Trimming removed 8 bases from V and 4 bases from J; junction bases left unmatched: 10. CDR3 nucleotides: TGTGCCAGCTCGCCGGCGGGCGGGGGAGAGACCCAGTACTTC. Its protein is CASSPAGGGETQYF.

V is TRBV29-1 and J is TRBJ2-7; 7 bases are shared with TRBD1. Trimming cost V 8 bases and J 2 bases; bases outside gene matches: 12. Per germline, CDR1 SQVTM and CDR2 ANQGSEA. The CDR3 sequence is 14 residues long. CDR3 protein: CSITPRDRAYEQYF. As DNA, the CDR3 is TGCAGCATCACGCCGAGGGACAGAGCCTACGAGCAGTACTTC.